This T cell receptor (beta chain) was sequenced during a study of T cell repertoires in cytomegalovirus infection. Turning to the study itself: Based on public TCR beta signatures, there were indications of CMV infection and of a matching HLA type. The study, taken as a whole, reports: Cumulative frequency of public TCR beta families picked out carriers of CMV plus the relevant HLA. HLA-C-restricted TCR beta clonotypes specific for CMV led the ex vivo response.

In the case of this clonotype: What it recognizes is unknown.

CDR3 length: 15 amino acids. V shed 5 bases, J shed 8 bases, and the junction held 8 bases outside the gene matches. From germline, CDR1 is SEHNR and CDR2 FQNEAQ (reference sequence). MiXCR, applied by TCRdb to the reads, yields one record per CDR3 protein. The table lists some 700,000 distinct CDR3 sequences, 35% to 45% of them singletons. The chain couples TRBV7-9 to TRBJ1-4, with TRBD1 matching over 10 bases. The origin of this receptor is a human donor in good health (CMV status not recorded). Some clones in this sample may be carry-over from other donors' samples. The specimen was PBMCs. CDR3 amino acids: CASSPKRTGGEKLFF. The CDR3 coding sequence is TGTGCCAGCAGCCCAAAGAGGACAGGGGGAGAAAAACTGTTTTTT.